These T cell receptor beta chains were read from a single sample in a study of blood T cell repertoires in COVID-19. Method: immunoSEQ multiplex PCR; TCRdb's copy keeps in-frame clones and lacks some. This sample carries approximately 28,000 clones, 90% of them seen once, and the ten largest clones take 1.7%. Sequencing was carried out using peripheral blood. Receptors were obtained from a woman aged 55-69 years with active COVID-19. Both conserved end residues are part of each CDR3. Fields, in order: D gene, V gene, clone size, J gene, CDR3 protein, CDR3 DNA. D genes are given only for firm matches. Clone size appears in some rows only: once, few, many, or a class for an expanded clone.

-	TRBV6-1	-	TRBJ1-2	CASSEVRGVVGYTF	TGTGCCAGCAGTGAAGTCAGGGGTGTTGTTGGCTACACCTTC
TRBD2	TRBV27	-	TRBJ2-7	CASTRLFQTGTSGRASYEQYF	TGTGCCAGCACCCGACTCTTCCAAACCGGGACTAGCGGGAGGGCTTCCTACGAGCAGTACTTC
-	TRBV6-5	-	TRBJ1-2	CASRPGGLRYGYTF	TGTGCCAGCAGGCCCGGCGGGCTGCGCTATGGCTACACCTTC
-	TRBV28	-	TRBJ2-1	CASSYKSSYNEQFF	TGTGCCAGCAGTTATAAGAGCTCCTACAATGAGCAGTTCTTC
TRBD1	TRBV4-1	-	TRBJ1-1	CASNTGTGNTEAFF	TGCGCCAGCAACACCGGGACAGGGAACACTGAAGCTTTCTTT
TRBD1	TRBV27	-	TRBJ2-1	CASSRDRASDEQFF	TGTGCCAGCAGCCGGGACAGGGCGTCTGATGAGCAGTTCTTC
-	TRBV12-3/TRBV12-4	-	TRBJ1-1	CASRARSVTEAFF	TGTGCCAGCAGAGCTCGTTCGGTCACTGAAGCTTTCTTT
-	TRBV24-1	few	TRBJ2-5	CATRELAQETQYF	TGTGCCACCCGCGAACTAGCCCAAGAGACCCAGTACTTC
-	TRBV4-3	-	TRBJ2-3	CASSQGPGRAQYF	TGCGCCAGCAGCCAGGGCCCTGGGCGTGCGCAGTATTTT
-	TRBV5-6	-	TRBJ1-3	CASSLWATGNTIYF	TGTGCCAGCAGCTTGTGGGCTACCGGAAACACCATATATTTT
-	TRBV4-1	-	TRBJ2-7	CASSQLARLRDEQYF	TGCGCCAGCAGCCAGCTGGCGCGACTGCGGGACGAGCAGTACTTC
-	TRBV19	-	TRBJ1-5	CASSRREGNQPQHF	TGTGCCAGTAGTCGGAGGGAGGGCAATCAGCCCCAGCATTTT
-	TRBV10-3	-	TRBJ1-2	CAISVTASGGYTF	TGTGCCATCAGTGTTACAGCAAGCGGTGGCTACACCTTC
TRBD2	TRBV7-6	-	TRBJ2-1	CASSLMAGGGNEQFF	TGTGCCAGCAGCTTAATGGCGGGAGGGGGCAATGAGCAGTTCTTC
-	TRBV28	-	TRBJ2-3	CASSPPNTDTQYF	TGTGCCAGCAGTCCCCCTAACACAGATACGCAGTATTTT
TRBD1	TRBV2	-	TRBJ1-4	CASNRQGFATNEKLFF	TGTGCCAGCAACAGACAGGGCTTCGCAACTAATGAAAAACTGTTTTTT
-	TRBV4-3	-	TRBJ1-2	CASSQGRGLYGYTF	TGCGCCAGCAGCCAAGGGCGGGGCCTCTATGGCTACACCTTC
TRBD2	TRBV18	-	TRBJ2-5	CASSPQAGGETQYF	TGTGCCAGCTCACCACAAGCGGGAGGTGAGACCCAGTACTTC
TRBD2	TRBV6-5	-	TRBJ2-7	CASSFGTSGSYEQYF	TGTGCCAGCAGCTTCGGGACTAGCGGGAGCTACGAGCAGTACTTC
-	TRBV7-9	-	TRBJ1-2	CASSLGRGDYGYTF	TGTGCCAGCAGCTTAGGTCGTGGAGACTATGGCTACACCTTC
-	TRBV24-1	-	TRBJ2-7	CATSDLATYEQYF	TGTGCCACCAGTGACCTAGCCACCTACGAGCAGTACTTC
-	TRBV7-2	-	TRBJ2-1	CASSSSTVQFF	TGTGCCAGCAGCTCATCAACGGTACAGTTCTTC